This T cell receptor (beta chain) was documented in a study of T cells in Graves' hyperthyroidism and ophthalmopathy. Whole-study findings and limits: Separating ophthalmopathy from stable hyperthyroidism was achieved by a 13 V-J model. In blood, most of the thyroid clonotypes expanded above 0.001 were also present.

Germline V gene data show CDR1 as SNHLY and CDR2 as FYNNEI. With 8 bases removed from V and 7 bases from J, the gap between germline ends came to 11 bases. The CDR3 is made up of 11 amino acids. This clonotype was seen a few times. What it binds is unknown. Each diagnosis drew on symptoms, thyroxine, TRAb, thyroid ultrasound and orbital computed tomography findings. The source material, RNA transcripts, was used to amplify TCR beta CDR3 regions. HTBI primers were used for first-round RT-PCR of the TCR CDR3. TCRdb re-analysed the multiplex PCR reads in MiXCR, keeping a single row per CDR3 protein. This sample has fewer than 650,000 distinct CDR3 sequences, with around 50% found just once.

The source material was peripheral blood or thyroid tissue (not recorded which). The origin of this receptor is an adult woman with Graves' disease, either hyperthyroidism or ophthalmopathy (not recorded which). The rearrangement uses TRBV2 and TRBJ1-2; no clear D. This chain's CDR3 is CASGKWRGYTF. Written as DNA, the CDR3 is TGTGCCAGCGGGAAGTGGCGTGGCTACACCTTC.